This T cell receptor beta chain was obtained from a study of CD8 T cells in ankylosing spondylitis. TCRdb reanalysed the 5' RACE reads using MiXCR and keeps one entry per CDR3 protein. The repertoire holds approximately 520,000 distinct CDR3 sequences, with about 5.7% as singletons. With respect to this clonotype: Its antigen is not known. One base away lies a much larger clone, so this may be a sequencing read error.

Whole-study findings and limits: Among TCR beta sequences, a motif of eight highly homologous variants appeared characteristic of ankylosing spondylitis blood. In the blood and synovial fluid of reactive arthritis, some motif variants had been previously reported. Disease-linked clones were reportedly significantly enriched in matched ankylosing spondylitis synovial fluid.

The TCR originated in a male donor with ankylosing spondylitis. The specimen sequenced was blood, either unsorted or a sorted T cell fraction (not recorded which).

As DNA, the CDR3 is TGTGCCAGCAGCGGGTCGGTAGTCGCTCCCTACGAGCAGAACTTC. It yields the protein CASSGSVVAPYEQNF. The genes are TRBV7-2 and TRBJ2-7; D gene uncertain. CDR1 is SGHTA, CDR2 FQGNSA, per germline. CDR3 length: 15 residues.